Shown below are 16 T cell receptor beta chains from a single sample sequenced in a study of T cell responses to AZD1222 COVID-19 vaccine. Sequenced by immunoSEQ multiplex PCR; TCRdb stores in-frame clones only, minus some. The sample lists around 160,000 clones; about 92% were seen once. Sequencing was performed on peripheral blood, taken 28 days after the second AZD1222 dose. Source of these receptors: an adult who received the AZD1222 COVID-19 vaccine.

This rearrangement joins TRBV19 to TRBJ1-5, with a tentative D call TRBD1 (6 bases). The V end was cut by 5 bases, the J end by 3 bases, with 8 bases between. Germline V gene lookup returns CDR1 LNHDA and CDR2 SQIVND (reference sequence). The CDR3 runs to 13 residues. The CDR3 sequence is CASSWTVNQPQHF. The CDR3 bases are TGTGCCAGTAGTTGGACAGTCAATCAGCCCCAGCATTTT.

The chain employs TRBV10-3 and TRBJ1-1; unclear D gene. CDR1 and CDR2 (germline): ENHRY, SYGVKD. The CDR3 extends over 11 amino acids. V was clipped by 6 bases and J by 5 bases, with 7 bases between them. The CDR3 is CAIRGLTEAFF. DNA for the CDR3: TGTGCCATCAGAGGACTGACTGAAGCTTTCTTT.

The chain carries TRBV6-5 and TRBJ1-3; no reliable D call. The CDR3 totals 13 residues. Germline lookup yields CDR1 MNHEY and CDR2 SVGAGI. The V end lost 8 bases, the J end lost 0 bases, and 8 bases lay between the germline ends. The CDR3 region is CASRLPSGNTIYF. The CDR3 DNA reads TGTGCCAGCCGACTTCCCTCTGGAAACACCATATATTTT.

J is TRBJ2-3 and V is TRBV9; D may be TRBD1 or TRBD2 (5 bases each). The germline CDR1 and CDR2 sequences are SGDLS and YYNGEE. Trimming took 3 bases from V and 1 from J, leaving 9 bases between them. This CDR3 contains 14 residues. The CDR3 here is CASSAGTRTDTQYF. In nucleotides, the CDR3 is TGTGCCAGCAGCGCCGGGACCCGCACAGATACGCAGTATTTT.

DNA of the CDR3: TGTGCCAGCAGCGTAGTCGGGGGCCCCTCTGGAAACACCATATATTTT. This translates into CASSVVGGPSGNTIYF. The chain couples TRBV9 to TRBJ1-3; a weak D match, TRBD1 (6 bases). CDR3 length: 16 amino acids. Germline V gene sequence: CDR1 SGDLS, CDR2 YYNGEE. Between the trimmed V and J ends, which lost 0 bases and 0 bases, there was a span of 10 bases.

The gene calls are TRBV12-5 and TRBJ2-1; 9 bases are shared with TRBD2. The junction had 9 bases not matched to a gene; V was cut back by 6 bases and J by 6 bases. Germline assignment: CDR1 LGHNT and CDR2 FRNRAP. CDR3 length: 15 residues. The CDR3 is CASGIAGAPGNEQFF. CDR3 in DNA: TGTGCTAGTGGCATAGCGGGGGCTCCTGGCAATGAGCAGTTCTTC.

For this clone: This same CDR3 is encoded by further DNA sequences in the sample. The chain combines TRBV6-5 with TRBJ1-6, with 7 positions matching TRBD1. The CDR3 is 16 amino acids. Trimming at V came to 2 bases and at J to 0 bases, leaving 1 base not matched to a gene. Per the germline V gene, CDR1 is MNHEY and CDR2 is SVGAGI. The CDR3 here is CASSYRDSSYNSPLHF. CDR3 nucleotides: TGTGCCAGCAGTTACCGGGACAGCTCCTATAATTCACCCCTCCACTTT.

The CDR3 reads CASSRTGRNQPQHF. CDR3 sequence (DNA): TGTGCCAGCAGCCGGACAGGGCGGAATCAGCCCCAGCATTTT. The chain couples TRBV25-1 to TRBJ1-5, with TRBD1 matching 8 bases. The V gene end was trimmed by 6 bases and the J gene end by 4 bases; junction bases not matched to a gene: 5. This CDR3 is built from 14 residues. CDR1 is MGHDK and CDR2 is SYGVNS in the germline V gene.

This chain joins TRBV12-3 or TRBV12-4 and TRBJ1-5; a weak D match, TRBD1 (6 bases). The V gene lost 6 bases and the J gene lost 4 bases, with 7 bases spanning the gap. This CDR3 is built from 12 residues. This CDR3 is CASRTGNQPQHF. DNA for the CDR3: TGTGCCAGCAGAACAGGGAATCAGCCCCAGCATTTT.

Here the CDR3 DNA reads TGTGCCAGTAGCCGATCACAGGGGTCCTTCTACAATGAGCAGTTCTTC. Amino acids: CASSRSQGSFYNEQFF. The chain has TRBV19 and TRBJ2-1, with 7 bases that match TRBD1. The length of the CDR3 is 16 residues. The germline CDR1 and CDR2 sequences are LNHDA and SQIVND (reference sequence). The ends lost 6 bases at V and 3 bases at J; junction bases unmatched: 11.

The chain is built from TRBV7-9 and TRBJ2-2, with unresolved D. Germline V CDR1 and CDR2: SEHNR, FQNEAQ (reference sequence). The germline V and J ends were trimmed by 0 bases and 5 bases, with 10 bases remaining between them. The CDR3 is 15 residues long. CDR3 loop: CASSLAGFYTGELFF. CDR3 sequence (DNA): TGTGCCAGCAGCTTAGCGGGATTTTATACCGGGGAGCTGTTTTTT.

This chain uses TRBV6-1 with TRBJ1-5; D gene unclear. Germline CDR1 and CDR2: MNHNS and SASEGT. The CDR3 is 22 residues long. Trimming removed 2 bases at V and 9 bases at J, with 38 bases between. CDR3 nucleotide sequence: TGTGCCAGCAGTGAAACCCTCCTTGGGGAAACCCTCCTAACTTGGGATATAGGGCCCCAGCATTTT. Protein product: CASSETLLGETLLTWDIGPQHF.

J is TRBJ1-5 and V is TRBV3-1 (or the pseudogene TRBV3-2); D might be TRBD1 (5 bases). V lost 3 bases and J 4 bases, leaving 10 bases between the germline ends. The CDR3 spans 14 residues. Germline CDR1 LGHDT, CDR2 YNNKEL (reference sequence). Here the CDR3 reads CASSHRGQNQPQHF. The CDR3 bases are TGTGCCAGCAGCCACCGGGGCCAGAATCAGCCCCAGCATTTT.

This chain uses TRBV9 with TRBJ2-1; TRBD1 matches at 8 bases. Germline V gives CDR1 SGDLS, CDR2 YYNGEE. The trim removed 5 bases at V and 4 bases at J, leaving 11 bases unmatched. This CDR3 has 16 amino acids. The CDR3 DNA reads TGTGCCAGCAGTTGGACAGGGCAGGTTTCTTACAATGAGCAGTTCTTC. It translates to CASSWTGQVSYNEQFF.

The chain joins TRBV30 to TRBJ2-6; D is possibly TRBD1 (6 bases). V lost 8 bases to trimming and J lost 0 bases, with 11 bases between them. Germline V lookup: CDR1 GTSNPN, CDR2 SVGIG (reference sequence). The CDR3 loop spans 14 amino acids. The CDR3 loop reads CATTGTSGANVLTF. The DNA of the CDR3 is TGTGCCACTACAGGGACCTCTGGGGCCAACGTCCTGACTTTC. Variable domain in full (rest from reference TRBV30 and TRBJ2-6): SQTIHQWPATLVQPVGSPLSLECTVEGTSNPNLYWYRQAAGRGLQLLFYSVGIGQISSEVPQNLSASRPQDRQFILSSKKLLLSDSGFYLCATTGTSGANVLTFGAGSRLTVL.

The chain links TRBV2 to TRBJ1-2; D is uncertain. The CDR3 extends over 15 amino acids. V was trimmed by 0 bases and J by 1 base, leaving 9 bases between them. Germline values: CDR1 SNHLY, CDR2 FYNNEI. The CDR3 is CASSEAQVDNYGYTF. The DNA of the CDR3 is TGTGCCAGCAGTGAAGCGCAGGTGGATAACTATGGCTACACCTTC.